Each of the 10 T cell receptor beta chains below was sequenced from the same sample in a study of blood T cell repertoires in COVID-19. Some clones are missing from TCRdb's copy, which holds only in-frame ones; the method was immunoSEQ multiplex PCR. The repertoire holds hundreds of thousands of clones, with more than 75% as singletons. Material for sequencing was PBMCs or T cells enriched from blood (not recorded which). The source of these receptors is a man between 40 and 49 years old in a cohort exposed to, infected with or recovered from COVID-19 (not recorded which).

In this sample, this clone turned up a few times. The CDR3 nucleotides are TGTGCCAGCAGTTTATCCGGGGGGAGGACCTACGAGCAGTACTTC. This gives the protein CASSLSGGRTYEQYF. The chain carries TRBV27 and TRBJ2-7, with 7 bases identical to TRBD2. Germline trimming cut 0 bases from V and 2 bases from J; bases unmatched to any gene: 4. This CDR3 is built from 15 residues. The germline gives CDR1 MNHEY, CDR2 SMNVEV (reference sequence).

The chain combines TRBV7-3 with TRBJ2-1, with D possibly being TRBD2 (5 bases). This CDR3 has 15 residues. The V and J ends lost 4 bases and 6 bases respectively, with 16 bases between them. Looked up from germline, CDR1 is SGHTA and CDR2 is FQGTGA. The CDR3 DNA is TGTGCCAGCAGCTCGCGGACCCAACGGGGCAATGAGCAGTTCTTC. Translating it yields CASSSRTQRGNEQFF. Based on the CDR3 plus reference TRBV7-3 and TRBJ2-1, the full variable domain is GAGVSQTPSNKVTEKGKYVELRCDPISGHTALYWYRQSLGQGPEFLIYFQGTGAADDSGLPNDRFFAVRPEGSVSTLKIQRTERGDSAVYLCASSSRTQRGNEQFFGPGTRLTVL.

This chain joins TRBV7-3 and TRBJ1-1; 8 bases are shared with TRBD1. The length of the CDR3 is 14 residues. The junction had 2 bases not matched to a gene; V was cut back by 4 bases and J by 1 base. Per the germline V gene, CDR1 is SGHTA and CDR2 is FQGTGA. The DNA of the CDR3 is TGTGCCAGCAGCTACGGACAGGGGAACACTGAAGCTTTCTTT. It is translated as CASSYGQGNTEAFF.

This clone was observed a few times. The chain recombines TRBV7-7 with TRBJ2-7; 7 bases are a match to TRBD1. There are 19 residues in the CDR3. CDR1 is SSHAT, CDR2 FNYEAQ, per germline (reference sequence). Unmatched junction bases numbered 18, after V lost 2 bases and J lost 2 bases. The CDR3 DNA is TGTGCCAGCAGCTTAAGGGGGCCGGAAAGGCCAGGACCTCCCTACGAGCAGTACTTC. It is translated as CASSLRGPERPGPPYEQYF. Full variable domain (outside the CDR3, taken from reference TRBV7-7 and TRBJ2-7): GAGVSQSPRYKVTKRGQDVTLRCDPISSHATLYWYQQALGQGPEFLTYFNYEAQPDKSGLPSDRFSAERPEGSISTLTIQRTEQRDSAMYRCASSLRGPERPGPPYEQYFGPGTRLTVT.

A single count supports this clone. This sequence joins TRBV28 and TRBJ2-5, with 11 bases aligning to TRBD1. This CDR3 spans 13 amino acids. Per germline, CDR1 MDHEN and CDR2 SYDVKM. With V trimmed by 5 bases and J by 7 bases, 3 bases remained unmatched. CDR3 nucleotides: TGTGCCAGCAGTCCGGGACAGGGGGGGACCCAGTACTTC. It yields the protein CASSPGQGGTQYF. The full variable domain, in which reference TRBV28 and TRBJ2-5 provide the parts outside the CDR3, is DVKVTQSSRYLVKRTGEKVFLECVQDMDHENMFWYRQDPGLGLRLIYFSYDVKMKEKGDIPEGYSVSREKKERFSLILESASTNQTSMYLCASSPGQGGTQYFGPGTRLLVL.

Concerning this clone: The junction does not match germline at one end; this may be a read error. The chain joins TRBV27 to TRBJ1-2; 7 nucleotides align to TRBD1. CDR1 is MNHEY, CDR2 SMNVEV, per germline (reference sequence). The CDR3 is 17 amino acids. CDR3 coding DNA: TGTGCCAGCAGCCCCACGTCAACACCACAGGGGATCTATGGTTACACCTTC. Its translation is CASSPTSTPQGIYGYTF.

The chain has TRBV28 and TRBJ1-1, with D unclear. This CDR3 is built from 17 residues. Per germline, CDR1 MDHEN and CDR2 SYDVKM. V dropped 6 bases and J dropped 0 bases, with 20 bases sitting between them. The CDR3 DNA reads TGTGCCAGCAGCTTTCCGCAGTCCCAAATTATGAACACTGAAGCTTTCTTT. Protein product: CASSFPQSQIMNTEAFF.

The rearrangement links TRBV28 to TRBJ2-1, with D possibly matching TRBD2 (7 bases). CDR1 and CDR2 (germline): MDHEN, SYDVKM. This CDR3 has 15 amino acids. V lost 5 bases and J lost 6, with 17 bases in between. CDR3 in amino acids: CASSRGGGPFNEQFF. In nucleotides, the CDR3 is TGTGCCAGCAGTAGGGGAGGGGGGCCCTTCAATGAGCAGTTCTTC. Based on the CDR3 plus reference TRBV28 and TRBJ2-1, the full variable domain is DVKVTQSSRYLVKRTGEKVFLECVQDMDHENMFWYRQDPGLGLRLIYFSYDVKMKEKGDIPEGYSVSREKKERFSLILESASTNQTSMYLCASSRGGGPFNEQFFGPGTRLTVL.

The CDR3 DNA follows: TGTGCCAGCAGCCCCGGAGGGTTGGACGAGCAGTACTTC. It codes for CASSPGGLDEQYF. V is TRBV5-5 and J is TRBJ2-7; D possibly corresponds to TRBD2 (6 bases). The ends were cut back, 4 bases at V and 5 bases at J, with 13 bases in the middle. This CDR3 contains 13 residues. Looked up from germline, CDR1 is SGHKS and CDR2 is YYEKEE (reference sequence). Drawing the rest from reference TRBV5-5 and TRBJ2-7, the complete variable domain is DAGVTQSPTHLIKTRGQQVTLRCSPISGHKSVSWYQQVLGQGPQFIFQYYEKEERGRGNFPDRFSARQFPNYSSELNVNALLLGDSALYLCASSPGGLDEQYFGPGTRLTVT.

V and J are TRBV3-1 (or the pseudogene TRBV3-2) and TRBJ2-7; D may be TRBD1 (6 bases). Between the trimmed V and J ends, which lost 5 bases and 6 bases, there was a span of 14 bases. CDR3 size: 13 residues. Germline assignment: CDR1 LGHDT and CDR2 YNNKEL (reference sequence). The CDR3 bases are TGTGCCAGCAGCGTAGGGGGTGCATCCGAGCAGTACTTC. It translates to CASSVGGASEQYF.